These 29 T cell receptor beta chains share one sample of origin, sequenced in a study of T-cell reconstitution after alpha-beta-depleted transplantation in children. As it was prepared, the TCRbeta library received unique molecular identifiers. TCRdb reprocessed the PCR reads via MiXCR and lists one record per CDR3 protein. The table lists 750,000 to 950,000 distinct CDR3 sequences, around 15% of them singletons, with about 5% in the top ten. This specimen consisted of PBMCs, mostly from graft donor cells, obtained 360 days after TCRalphabeta/CD19-depleted stem cell transplant. These TCRs come from a male patient between 5 and 17 years old who had a stem cell transplant for acute lymphoblastic leukemia, so the T cells may come from the graft donor.

This clonotype has a handful of counts. The rearrangement uses TRBV12-3 or TRBV12-4 and TRBJ2-1, with D tentatively TRBD2 (5 bases). This CDR3 region has 14 residues. V lost 4 bases, J lost 7 bases, and 14 bases lay in between. As DNA, the CDR3 is TGTGCCAGCAGTTCAAGGGTGTCGGGAAATGAGCAGTTCTTC. Translating gives CASSSRVSGNEQFF.

This clonotype has more than one count but fewer than ten. This sequence joins TRBV5-1 and TRBJ2-7; 12 nucleotides match TRBD1. This CDR3 contains 19 residues. CDR1 and CDR2 (germline): SGHRS, YFSETQ. The ends lost 0 bases at V and 4 bases at J; junction bases unmatched: 14. The CDR3 region is CASSLGGQGAFSLHYEQYF. In nucleotides, the CDR3 is TGCGCCAGCAGCTTGGGGGGACAGGGGGCTTTTAGCCTGCATTACGAGCAGTACTTC.

This clonotype was detected many times. V is TRBV5-1 and J is TRBJ2-3; D unresolved. The CDR3 loop spans 14 amino acids. Germline V lookup: CDR1 SGHRS, CDR2 YFSETQ. V lost 0 bases and J lost 2, with 7 bases in between. This chain's CDR3 is CASSLDKSTDTQYF. Here the CDR3 DNA reads TGCGCCAGCAGCTTGGACAAGTCCACAGATACGCAGTATTTT. The full variable domain, in which reference TRBV5-1 and TRBJ2-3 provide the parts outside the CDR3, is KAGVTQTPRYLIKTRGQQVTLSCSPISGHRSVSWYQQTPGQGLQFLFEYFSETQRNKGNFPGRFSGRQFSNSRSEMNVSTLELGDSALYLCASSLDKSTDTQYFGPGTRLTVL.

This clonotype has only a few counts. The V gene is TRBV4-2, the J gene TRBJ2-4; the D is unclear. Trimming cost V 3 bases and J 3 bases, with 12 bases left between them. Germline V gene sequence: CDR1 LGHNA, CDR2 YNFKEQ. The CDR3 has 15 residues. The CDR3 DNA reads as TGTGCCAGCAGCCATTTTGGGGTGGGCAAAAACATTCAGTACTTC. It translates to CASSHFGVGKNIQYF.

This clonotype was counted only a few times. The chain couples TRBV11-2 to TRBJ2-5, with 8 positions matching TRBD1. V was clipped by 3 bases and J by 2 bases; unmatched bases: 5. The CDR3 contains 15 residues. Per germline, CDR1 SGHAT and CDR2 FQNNGV. The CDR3 coding sequence is TGTGCCAGCAGCTTCTGGACAGGGACACAAGAGACCCAGTACTTC. It encodes CASSFWTGTQETQYF.

The CDR3 region has the DNA TGTGCCAGCAGCTTAGATAGGGGGGTAGTCGGGGAGCTGTTTTTT. This sequence encodes CASSLDRGVVGELFF. The chain employs TRBV11-2 and TRBJ2-2; TRBD1 or TRBD2 may be the D gene (6 bases each). This CDR3 spans 15 amino acids. V lost 0 bases to trimming and J lost 7 bases, with 12 bases between them. CDR1 is SGHAT and CDR2 is FQNNGV in the germline V gene.

V usage is TRBV4-1 and J usage is TRBJ2-7, with 10 bases fitting TRBD2. This CDR3 has 16 amino acids. The germline V gene has CDR1 MGHRA and CDR2 YSYEKL. V lost 2 bases to trimming and J lost 3 bases; unmatched junction nucleotides: 7. The CDR3 DNA reads as TGCGCCAGCAGCCAAACAGTGACTAGCGGGTTCTACGAGCAGTACTTC. It encodes CASSQTVTSGFYEQYF.

The gene calls are TRBV15 and TRBJ2-2; 10 bases are shared with TRBD2. V trimming: 5 bases; J trimming: 4 bases; junction bases outside the gene matches: 7. CDR1 and CDR2 (germline): LNHNV, YYDKDF (reference sequence). This CDR3 has 16 amino acids. The CDR3 region is CATSSPGLARTGELFF. The CDR3 DNA reads as TGTGCCACCAGCTCACCGGGACTAGCGCGCACCGGGGAGCTGTTTTTT.

This clonotype was counted only a few times. The CDR3 loop reads CASSYRDSRGKLFF. The CDR3 DNA sequence: TGTGCCAGCAGTTACAGGGATAGTCGTGGAAAACTGTTTTTT. The chain employs TRBV12-3 or TRBV12-4 and TRBJ1-4, with D possibly TRBD1 on 6 matching bases. The CDR3 has 14 residues. Deletions cut 4 bases from V and 10 bases from J, with 16 bases between.

At least ten counts were recorded for this clonotype. V usage is TRBV4-1 and J usage is TRBJ2-2; no definite D call. Germline CDR1 MGHRA, CDR2 YSYEKL. V lost 3 bases, J lost 5 bases, and 7 bases lay in between. The CDR3 has 13 residues. CDR3 in amino acids: CASSQRRTGELFF. In DNA, the CDR3 is TGCGCCAGCAGCCAGCGACGGACCGGGGAGCTGTTTTTT.

The rearrangement links TRBV5-1 to TRBJ2-4; D is unclear. CDR1 is SGHRS and CDR2 is YFSETQ in the germline V gene. The V gene lost 0 bases and the J gene lost 8 bases, with 9 bases spanning the gap. The CDR3 has 13 amino acids. CDR3: CASSLGVEDIQYF. The CDR3 nucleotides are TGCGCCAGCAGCTTGGGGGTTGAAGACATTCAGTACTTC.

Here the CDR3 reads CATSRGRILGTRRSNQPQHF. Written as DNA, the CDR3 is TGTGCCACCAGCAGAGGCCGGATACTCGGGACCAGACGTAGCAATCAGCCCCAGCATTTT. This chain uses TRBV15 with TRBJ1-5; a possible D gene is TRBD1 (5 bases). CDR3 length equals 20 residues. The germline gives CDR1 LNHNV, CDR2 YYDKDF (reference sequence). V lost 1 base and J lost 0, with 22 bases in between.

This clonotype was recorded a few times. The V and J genes are TRBV2 and TRBJ2-2; 8 bases are a match to TRBD1. V shed 10 bases, J shed 3 bases, and the junction held 7 bases outside the gene matches. Looked up from germline, CDR1 is SNHLY and CDR2 is FYNNEI. The CDR3 has 14 amino acids. The CDR3 sequence: CAIRQGAYTGELFF. CDR3 coding DNA: TGTGCCATCAGGCAGGGGGCGTACACCGGGGAGCTGTTTTTT.

DNA of the CDR3: TGCAGTGCTAGGACTAGCGAAAAAAGCTCCTACAATGAGCAGTTCTTC. It specifies CSARTSEKSSYNEQFF. The chain uses TRBV20-1 and TRBJ2-1; 8 bases fit TRBD2. CDR3 length: 16 amino acids. J gave up 0 bases and V 3 bases, and 7 bases lay outside the gene matches. Germline CDR1 is DFQATT and CDR2 is SNEGSKA (reference sequence).

The chain links TRBV25-1 to TRBJ2-3, with 15 bases matching TRBD2. The CDR3 consists of 16 residues. Germline V lookup: CDR1 MGHDK, CDR2 SYGVNS. Trimming took 1 base from V and 5 from J; bases not matched to a gene: 1. This chain's CDR3 is CASSELGLAGGDTQYF. The CDR3 DNA is TGTGCCAGCAGTGAATTGGGACTAGCGGGAGGAGATACGCAGTATTTT.

In this sample, this clonotype turned up many times. The chain links TRBV4-1 to TRBJ2-3, with TRBD2 identical over 7 bases. Germline lookup yields CDR1 MGHRA and CDR2 YSYEKL. The CDR3 has 13 residues. J gave up 6 bases and V 6 bases, and 6 bases lay outside the gene matches. DNA of the CDR3: TGCGCCAGCAGTCCCTGGACTAGTGATACGCAGTATTTT. Amino acids: CASSPWTSDTQYF.

The chain has TRBV20-1 and TRBJ1-4; 7 bases agree with TRBD1. After removal of 5 bases from V and 7 bases from J, the junction contained 10 bases not matched to a gene. The CDR3 contains 14 residues. Germline V gene lookup returns CDR1 DFQATT and CDR2 SNEGSKA (reference sequence). The CDR3 protein is CSALTGLRGEKLFF. The DNA of the CDR3 is TGCAGTGCTTTGACAGGGTTAAGAGGTGAAAAACTGTTTTTT.

The CDR3: CASSFLGGGSSYEQYF. As DNA, the CDR3 is TGCGCCAGCAGCTTCCTAGGGGGGGGGAGCTCCTACGAGCAGTACTTC. The chain employs TRBV5-1 and TRBJ2-7, with a tentative D call TRBD2 (7 bases). V lost 2 bases, J lost 0 bases, and 15 bases lay in between. The CDR3 sequence is 16 residues long. The germline CDR1 and CDR2 sequences are SGHRS and YFSETQ.

This clonotype has more than one count but fewer than ten. V is TRBV21-1 and J is TRBJ2-5; the table names TRBD1, a call not compared with the DNA. TRBV21-1 is given as a pseudogene. The CDR3 covers 16 residues. DNA of the CDR3: TGTGCCAGCAGCAGAATCGAGGGGGGGCCGAGAGAGACCCAGTACTTC. Translated, it gives CASSRIEGGPRETQYF.

This clonotype has more than one count but fewer than ten. V usage is TRBV14 and J usage is TRBJ2-1, with TRBD2 matching 9 bases. V lost 4 bases and J lost 3; bases outside the gene matches: 10. CDR3 length: 17 amino acids. CDR1 is SGHDN and CDR2 is FVKESK in the germline V gene. CDR3 nucleotide sequence: TGTGCCAGCAGCCCCACTGTAGGCGGGAGGGTCTACAATGAGCAGTTCTTC. It translates to CASSPTVGGRVYNEQFF.

This clonotype was counted ten times or more. The chain joins TRBV20-1 to TRBJ2-7; no clear D gene. The V end was cut by 6 bases, the J end by 3 bases, with 21 bases between. The CDR3 runs 15 residues. From germline, CDR1 is DFQATT and CDR2 SNEGSKA (reference sequence). The CDR3 DNA is TGCAGTGCCTCTGGTTCTGTCGGTACTAACTACGAGCAGTACTTC. The encoded protein is CSASGSVGTNYEQYF.

This clonotype was detected only a few times. This chain links TRBV7-2 with TRBJ1-2; D is uncertain. CDR3 length equals 12 residues. V dropped 3 bases and J dropped 14 bases, with 16 bases sitting between them. The germline CDR1 and CDR2 sequences are SGHTA and FQGNSA. CDR3 DNA sequence: TGTGCCAGCAGCTTCGGGATGGATTTGAAAACCTTC. Protein product: CASSFGMDLKTF.

The chain carries TRBV15 and TRBJ1-1; 11 bases align to TRBD1. V was pared by 5 bases and J by 5 bases, with 13 bases of the junction left unmatched. This CDR3 comprises 17 residues. Germline CDR1 and CDR2: LNHNV and YYDKDF (reference sequence). CDR3 bases: TGTGCCACCAGCCCCCAGGGGGGGACAGGGGGTTGGACTGAAGCTTTCTTT. It translates to CATSPQGGTGGWTEAFF.

In its sample, this clonotype was seen many times. The chain links TRBV5-1 to TRBJ2-7; TRBD1 matches at 7 bases. This CDR3 region has 17 residues. The V gene end was trimmed by 5 bases and the J gene end by 0 bases; junction bases not matched to a gene: 14. Germline CDR1 and CDR2: SGHRS and YFSETQ. The CDR3 coding sequence is TGCGCCAGCAGTTACGATACGACGACAGGGATCTCCTACGAGCAGTACTTC. Protein product: CASSYDTTTGISYEQYF.

Ten or more counts support this clonotype. The J gene is TRBJ2-3, the V gene TRBV20-1; 7 nucleotides align to TRBD2. Looked up from germline, CDR1 is DFQATT and CDR2 is SNEGSKA (reference sequence). V dropped 6 bases and J dropped 6; count of bases not matched to a gene: 12. The CDR3 consists of 14 residues. Here the CDR3 DNA reads TGCAGTGCCCCGGTGGGCGGGAGTCAGGATACGCAGTATTTT. Protein: CSAPVGGSQDTQYF.

A few counts support this clonotype. V usage is TRBV4-1 and J usage is TRBJ1-5; D unclear. Germline V lookup: CDR1 MGHRA, CDR2 YSYEKL. V was cut by 7 bases and J by 1 base, with 11 bases left in between. The CDR3 runs to 14 residues. The DNA of the CDR3 is TGCGCCAGCAAAGCTTGGGGAAGCAATCAGCCCCAGCATTTT. This codes for CASKAWGSNQPQHF.

This clonotype was found many times. The chain is built from TRBV15 and TRBJ2-7; tentatively, D is TRBD2 (5 bases). The CDR3 runs to 14 residues. CDR1 is LNHNV, CDR2 YYDKDF, per germline (reference sequence). The germline V and J ends were trimmed by 0 bases and 3 bases, with 9 bases remaining between them. CDR3 coding DNA: TGTGCCACCAGCAGAGACCTGGCGGGCTACGAGCAGTACTTC. Protein sequence: CATSRDLAGYEQYF. The full variable domain, its missing parts supplied by reference TRBV15 and TRBJ2-7, is DAMVIQNPRYQVTQFGKPVTLSCSQTLNHNVMYWYQQKSSQAPKLLFHYYDKDFNNEADTPDNFQSRRPNTSFCFLDIRSPGLGDTAMYLCATSRDLAGYEQYFGPGTRLTVT.

This clonotype was seen more than once but under ten times. The V gene is TRBV20-1, the J gene TRBJ2-7; 13 bases are shared with TRBD2. The CDR3 consists of 16 residues. Germline V gene lookup returns CDR1 DFQATT and CDR2 SNEGSKA (reference sequence). The CDR3 sequence: CSSDRTSGRISYEQYF. The CDR3 nucleotides are TGCAGCTCCGACAGGACTAGCGGGAGAATATCCTACGAGCAGTACTTC.

This clonotype was recorded a few times. V usage is TRBV7-8 and J usage is TRBJ2-1; TRBD2 matches 8 bases. V shed 3 bases and J 3 bases; nucleotides not matched to a gene: 10. In germline, CDR1 is SGHVS, CDR2 FQNEAQ. The CDR3 runs 17 residues. CDR3 sequence reads: CASSFTPTSGDYNEQFF. DNA of the CDR3: TGTGCCAGCAGCTTTACCCCTACTAGCGGAGACTACAATGAGCAGTTCTTC.